The present entry profiles one T cell receptor beta chain with its context. Antigen specificity is unknown. Additional DNA sequences in this sample encode the identical CDR3. Free of recent acute infections or vaccinations, the donors were healthy HIV-negative adults. The sample comes from a study of shared clonotypes between healthy human individuals. V lost 0 bases and J lost 1, with 9 bases in between. The length of the CDR3 is 14 residues. Per the germline V gene, CDR1 is GTSNPN and CDR2 is SVGIG (reference sequence). Study results and caveats: The small donor group covered limited genetic and exposure diversity. Apart from blood, nothing was sampled; tissue repertoires likely differ. Sharing across four donors was seen in 5% to 5.5% of naive CD4 clonotypes.

The table came from immunoSEQ multiplex PCR; TCRdb's copy has only in-frame clones and leaves some out. The sample has over 2 million clones, 95% seen once. The sample taken for sequencing was naive CD4+ T cells sorted from blood. Subset here: CD45RA+ positively selected. The TCR comes from a man between 18 and 29 years old in good health. This chain connects TRBV30 to TRBJ1-1; D gene unclear. CDR3: CAWSVLRGNTEAFF. As DNA, the CDR3 is TGTGCCTGGAGTGTACTCCGAGGGAACACTGAAGCTTTCTTT.